The clone carrying this T cell receptor (beta chain) was observed a single time. The data are from a study of TIL therapy for anti-PD-1-resistant metastatic lung cancer. The libraries were made with immunoSEQ v3. Survey-level samples got 2 million or so read pairs; deep-level samples got roughly 5-6 million. Assay used: immunoSEQ multiplex PCR; TCRdb lists only in-frame clones, some missing. The table shows 55,000 to 70,000 clones, with 80% to 90% occurring only once. Time point described: pre-treatment sample, taken before nivolumab and TIL therapy. The sequences come from blood, collected at baseline. The receptor was isolated from a person between 30 and 80 years old with non-small cell lung cancer.

CDR3 sequence reads: CASREHRDSGNTIYF. The CDR3 DNA is TGTGCCAGCCGCGAGCATCGGGACAGCGGAAACACCATATATTTT. The genes are TRBV6-5 and TRBJ1-3; 7 bases are shared with TRBD1. Per germline, CDR1 MNHEY and CDR2 SVGAGI. The CDR3 sequence is 15 residues long. V gave up 8 bases and J gave up 4 bases; unmatched junction bases: 11.